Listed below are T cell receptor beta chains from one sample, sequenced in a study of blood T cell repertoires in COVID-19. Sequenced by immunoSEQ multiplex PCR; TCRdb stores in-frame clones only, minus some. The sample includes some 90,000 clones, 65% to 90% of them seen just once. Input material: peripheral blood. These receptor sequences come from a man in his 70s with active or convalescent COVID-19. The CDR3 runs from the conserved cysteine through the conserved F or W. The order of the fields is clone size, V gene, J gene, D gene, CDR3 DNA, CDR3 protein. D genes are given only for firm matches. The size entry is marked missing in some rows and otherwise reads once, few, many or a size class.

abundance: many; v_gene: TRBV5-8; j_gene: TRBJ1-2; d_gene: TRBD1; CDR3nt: TGTGCCAGCAGTTCCTTGGACAGGGGCTATGGCTACACCTTC; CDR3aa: CASSSLDRGYGYTF
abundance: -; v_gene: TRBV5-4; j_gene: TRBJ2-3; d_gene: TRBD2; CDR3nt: TGTGCCAGCAGCTTGGATGGGACTAGCTCTGATACGCAGTATTTT; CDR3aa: CASSLDGTSSDTQYF
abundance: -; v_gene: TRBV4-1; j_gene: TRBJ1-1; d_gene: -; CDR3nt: TGCGCCAGCAGCCATAGTTACACTGAAGCTTTCTTT; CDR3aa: CASSHSYTEAFF
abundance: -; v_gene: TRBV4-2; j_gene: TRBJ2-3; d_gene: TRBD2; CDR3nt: TGTGCCAGCAGCCCCCTTTTTAGACTTCAACAGCGGGGGTATTACTCTTTT; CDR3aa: CASSPLFRLQQRGYYSF
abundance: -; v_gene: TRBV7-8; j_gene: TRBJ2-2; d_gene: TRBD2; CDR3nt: TGTGCCAGCACCATAGCGGGGGGGACCACCGGGGAGCTGTTTTTT; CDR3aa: CASTIAGGTTGELFF
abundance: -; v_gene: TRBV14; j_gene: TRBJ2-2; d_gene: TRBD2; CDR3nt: TGTGCCAGCAGCCGACTCGCGGGGGGGCCATTGACCGGGGAGCTGTTTTTT; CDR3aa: CASSRLAGGPLTGELFF
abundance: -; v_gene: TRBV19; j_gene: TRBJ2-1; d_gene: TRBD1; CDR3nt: TGTGCCAGTAGGCCGGGACAGGGTAACGATGAGCAGTTCTTC; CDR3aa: CASRPGQGNDEQFF
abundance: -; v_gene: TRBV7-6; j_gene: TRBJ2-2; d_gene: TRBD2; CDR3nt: TGTGCCAGCAGCCGGACTAGCCTGAACACCGGGGAGCTGTTTTTT; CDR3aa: CASSRTSLNTGELFF
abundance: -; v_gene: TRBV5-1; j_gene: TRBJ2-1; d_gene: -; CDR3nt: TGCGCCAGCAGCCAAAGACTAGTTAGCCACAATGAGCAGTTCTTC; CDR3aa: CASSQRLVSHNEQFF
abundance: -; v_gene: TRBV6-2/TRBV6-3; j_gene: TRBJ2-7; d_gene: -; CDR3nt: TGTGCCAGCAGTTACCAGGTAACCTACGAGCAGTACTTC; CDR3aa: CASSYQVTYEQYF
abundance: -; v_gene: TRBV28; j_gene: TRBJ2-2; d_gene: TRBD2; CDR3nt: TGTGCCAGCAGTCCCGGGGGGACGAAAACCGGGGAGCTGTTTTTT; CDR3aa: CASSPGGTKTGELFF
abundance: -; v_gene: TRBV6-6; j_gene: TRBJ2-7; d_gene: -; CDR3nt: TGTGCCAGCAGTTACCCGGACAGTTCCGCCGGGTACGAGCAGTACTTC; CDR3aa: CASSYPDSSAGYEQYF
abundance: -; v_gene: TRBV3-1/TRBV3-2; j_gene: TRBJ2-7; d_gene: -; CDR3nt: TGTGCCAGCAGCCAAAGAGCGGCCTCCTACGAGCAGTACTTC; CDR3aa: CASSQRAASYEQYF
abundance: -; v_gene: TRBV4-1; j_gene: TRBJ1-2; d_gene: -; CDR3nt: TGCGCCAGCAGCCAGATCGGACAGATAACAAATGGCTACACCTTC; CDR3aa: CASSQIGQITNGYTF
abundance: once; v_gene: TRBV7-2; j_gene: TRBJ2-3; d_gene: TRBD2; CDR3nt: TGTGCCAGCAGCTCCAGGAGCGGGGGCACAGATACGCAGTATTTT; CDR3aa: CASSSRSGGTDTQYF
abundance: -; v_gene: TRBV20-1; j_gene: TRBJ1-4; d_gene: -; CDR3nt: TGCAGTGAACTCAGGGGTGGAAAACTGTTTTTT; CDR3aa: CSELRGGKLFF
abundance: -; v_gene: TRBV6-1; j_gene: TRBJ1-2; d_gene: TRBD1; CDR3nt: TGTGCCAGCAGTGTCCGGGACAGGGGTTACGGCTATGGCTACACCTTC; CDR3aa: CASSVRDRGYGYGYTF
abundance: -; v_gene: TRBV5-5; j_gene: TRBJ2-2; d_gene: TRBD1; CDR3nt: TGTGCCAGCAGCTTGGAAGGGGGCCCGTACACCGGGGAGCTGTTTTTT; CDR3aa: CASSLEGGPYTGELFF
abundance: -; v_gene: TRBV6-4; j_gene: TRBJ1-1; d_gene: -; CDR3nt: TGTGCCAGCAGTGACAGGGGGAACACTGAAGCTTTCTTT; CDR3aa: CASSDRGNTEAFF
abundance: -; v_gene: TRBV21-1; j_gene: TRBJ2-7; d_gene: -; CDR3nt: TGTGCCAGCAGCCGCCGACTAGCGGATACCTACGAGCAGTACTTC; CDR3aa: CASSRRLADTYEQYF
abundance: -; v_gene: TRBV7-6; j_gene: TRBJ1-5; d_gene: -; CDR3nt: TGTGCCAGCAGCTTTCTCCACAGGCCTCTATTACTTACGAGCAATCAGCCCCAGCATTTT; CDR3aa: CASSFLHRPLLLTSNQPQHF
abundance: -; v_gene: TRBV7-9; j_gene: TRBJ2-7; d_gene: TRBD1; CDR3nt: TGTGCCAGCAGCTTAGGGACAGGGATAAACGAGCAGTACTTC; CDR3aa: CASSLGTGINEQYF
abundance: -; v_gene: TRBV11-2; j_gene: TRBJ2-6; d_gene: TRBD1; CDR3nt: TGTGCCAGCAGCCCACAGGGGTGGGGCTCTGGGGCCAACGTCCTGACTTTC; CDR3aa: CASSPQGWGSGANVLTF
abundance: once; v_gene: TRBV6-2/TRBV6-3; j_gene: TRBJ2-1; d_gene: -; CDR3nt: TGTGCCAGCAGTTACTCCGCGGACTCGTACAATGAGCAGTTCTTC; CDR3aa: CASSYSADSYNEQFF
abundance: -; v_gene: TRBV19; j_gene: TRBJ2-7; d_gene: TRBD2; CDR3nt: TGTGCCAGTAGTATCGTAGCGGGGCTCTACGAGCAGTACTTC; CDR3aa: CASSIVAGLYEQYF
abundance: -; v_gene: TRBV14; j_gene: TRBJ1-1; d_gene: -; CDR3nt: TGTGCCAGCAACAACAGGCACACTGAAGCTTTCTTT; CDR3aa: CASNNRHTEAFF
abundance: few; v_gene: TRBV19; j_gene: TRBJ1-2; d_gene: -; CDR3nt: TGTGCCAGTAGTATGGTACAGAGCTATGGCTACACCTTC; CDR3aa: CASSMVQSYGYTF
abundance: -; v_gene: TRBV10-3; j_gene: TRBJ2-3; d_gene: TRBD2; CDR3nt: TGTGCCATCAGTCTGGGGGGGAGCACAGATACGCAGTATTTT; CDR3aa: CAISLGGSTDTQYF
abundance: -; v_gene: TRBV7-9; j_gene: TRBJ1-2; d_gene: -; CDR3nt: TGTGCCAGCAGCCCCCGCGAAGTCGGGGGGGCGGGGGGCTACACCTTC; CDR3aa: CASSPREVGGAGGYTF
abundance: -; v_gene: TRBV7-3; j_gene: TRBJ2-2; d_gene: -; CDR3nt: TGTGCCAGCACCCCCAGGGTAGGGGAAACCGGGGAGCTGTTTTTT; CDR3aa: CASTPRVGETGELFF
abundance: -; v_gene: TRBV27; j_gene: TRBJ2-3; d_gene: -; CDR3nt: TGTGCCAGCAGGAAACGAGCCGCCAGCACAGATACGCAGTATTTT; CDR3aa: CASRKRAASTDTQYF
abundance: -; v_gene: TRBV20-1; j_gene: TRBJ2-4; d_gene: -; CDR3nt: TGCAGTGCTAGTGACAGGCCCAAAAACATTCAGTACTTC; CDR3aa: CSASDRPKNIQYF
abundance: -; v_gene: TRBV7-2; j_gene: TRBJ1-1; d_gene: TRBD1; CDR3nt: TGTGCCAGCAGCACCTTCCAGGGGGCGCGCACTGAAGCTTTCTTT; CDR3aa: CASSTFQGARTEAFF
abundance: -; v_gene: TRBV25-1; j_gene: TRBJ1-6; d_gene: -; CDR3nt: TGTGCCAGCAGTGAACCGACAGGAATAGGTTCACCCCTCCACTTT; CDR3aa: CASSEPTGIGSPLHF
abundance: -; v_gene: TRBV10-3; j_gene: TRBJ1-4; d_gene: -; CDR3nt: TGTGCCATCAGTGATATCCACAGGAGGGATGAAAAACTGTTTTTT; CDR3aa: CAISDIHRRDEKLFF